This paragraph covers one T cell receptor beta chain sequence. The data were taken from a study of shared clonotypes between healthy human individuals. This CDR3 is 15 amino acids long. Looked up from germline, CDR1 is SGDLS and CDR2 is YYNGEE. V dropped 3 bases and J dropped 3 bases, with 13 bases sitting between them. Generated by immunoSEQ multiplex PCR, the TCRdb table keeps only in-frame clones and is missing some. The sample lists about 680,000 clones; about two thirds were seen once. Sequencing was carried out using memory CD4+ T cells sorted from blood. The subset is: CD45RA-negative fraction. This clonotype was sampled from a woman in her thirties in good health. The chain uses TRBV9 and TRBJ2-1, with D possibly being TRBD2 (5 bases). CDR3 loop: CASSEPGNNYNEQFF. CDR3 in DNA: TGTGCCAGCAGCGAACCCGGGAATAACTACAATGAGCAGTTCTTC.